This TCR beta chain originates from a study of T-cell reconstitution after alpha-beta-depleted transplantation in children. This clonotype has only a few counts. This CDR3 has 15 residues. V gave up 2 bases and J gave up 4 bases, with 12 bases separating them. Germline V gene sequence: CDR1 LGHNA, CDR2 YNFKEQ. For TCRbeta, the library was prepared with unique molecular identifiers. MiXCR was run by TCRdb on the PCR reads, yielding one entry per CDR3 protein. Among around 400,000 distinct CDR3 sequences listed, roughly 22% were seen once. This sequence joins TRBV4-2 and TRBJ2-1, with D possibly TRBD1 on 6 matching bases. The receptor's source is a human donor who donated a stem cell graft to a child with acute myeloid leukemia. Here the sequenced sample was PBMCs from the stem cell graft donor, taken from the stem cell graft. DNA of the CDR3: TGTGCCAGCAGCCAAACAGGGTTGGGGTACAATGAGCAGTTCTTC. Amino acid sequence: CASSQTGLGYNEQFF.